This TCR beta chain is drawn from a study of blood T cell repertoires in COVID-19. Study in general: Sites across the United States, Italy and Spain contributed samples from acute and convalescent COVID-19. T cells, B-cell-depleted T cells, or PBMCs supplied cDNA or gDNA.

The germline gives CDR1 ENHRY, CDR2 SYGVKD. V lost 8 bases to trimming and J lost 6 bases; unmatched junction nucleotides: 12. There are 14 residues in the CDR3. Assay: immunoSEQ multiplex PCR; the TCRdb copy retains only in-frame clones and omits some. This table has approximately 98,000 clones, roughly 80% appearing once. This receptor was obtained from a woman older than 75 with acute or convalescent COVID-19. The rearrangement uses TRBV10-3 and TRBJ1-2; 7 nucleotides align to TRBD1. Sample: peripheral blood. CDR3 in amino acids: CAILDRAGVDGYTF. The CDR3 DNA is TGTGCCATCCTAGACAGGGCCGGGGTTGATGGCTACACCTTC.